Reported below is one T cell receptor (beta chain). Its antigen is not known. Only in-frame clones appear in the TCRdb table, and some are missing; sequencing was by immunoSEQ multiplex PCR. The sample lists 93,000 or so clones, about 90% seen once, with 20% to 25% in the top ten. The data stem from a study of T cell responses to AZD1222 COVID-19 vaccine. The study's findings and limits: Unmutated variant regions are reportedly the target of nearly half of TCRs that are spike-specific.

This CDR3 is built from 13 residues. Between the trimmed V and J ends, which lost 3 bases and 7 bases, there was a span of 12 bases. Per germline, CDR1 SGHTA and CDR2 FQGNSA. The sample here was peripheral blood, taken on day 0 of AZD1222 vaccination. The chain employs TRBV7-2 and TRBJ2-5, with D maybe TRBD1 (5 bases). The sequence derives from an adult in good health. The CDR3 DNA sequence: TGTGCCAGCAGCTTCGCAGGGATCGGGACCCAGTACTTC. It encodes CASSFAGIGTQYF.